A few counts support the clone carrying this TCR beta chain. The CDR3 is 18 amino acids. V lost 4 bases to trimming and J lost 3 bases; unmatched junction nucleotides: 12. CDR1 is MGHRA, CDR2 YSYEKL, per germline. The data derive from a study of blood T cells in healthy people across ages. For the second PCR, which ran for about 7 to 11 cycles, a sample-barcoded 5' primer and a J-beta primer mix were used. TCRdb processed the 5' RACE reads anew with MiXCR; each CDR3 protein has one entry. The sample lists about 1,400,000 distinct CDR3 sequences, 42% occurring once. The sample taken for sequencing was blood. The rearrangement uses TRBV4-1 and TRBJ2-3; 11 bases fit TRBD2. This receptor was taken from a woman aged 18-29 years in good health. For the CDR3, the DNA is TGCGCCAGCAGCCTCGAACGGGCTAGCGGGGGGTTGACAGATACGCAGTATTTT. This sequence encodes CASSLERASGGLTDTQYF.